The 10 T cell receptor beta chains presented below share a single source sample, sequenced in a study of identical twins. TCRdb reprocessed the 5' RACE reads with MiXCR, giving one entry per CDR3 protein. The sample records roughly 750,000 distinct CDR3 sequences, 21% being singletons. This sample was also put to use in a study of T cells expressing NK-cell markers.

Sample: PBMCs. The receptors shown here come from a woman aged 18-30 years in good health.

This chain joins TRBV7-2 and TRBJ2-7; the D gene is possibly TRBD1 (5 bases). Germline-derived CDR1 and CDR2 are SGHTA and FQGNSA. V was cut by 3 bases and J by 2 bases, with 20 bases left in between. The CDR3 extends over 17 amino acids. The CDR3 DNA is TGTGCCAGCAGCTTGGCGGCAGGGTATACGAGGACCTACGAGCAGTACTTC. Its translation: CASSLAAGYTRTYEQYF.

The rearrangement uses TRBV5-6 and TRBJ1-1; 9 bases fit TRBD1. This CDR3 has 15 amino acids. Germline V gene sequence: CDR1 SGHDT, CDR2 YYEEEE. The ends lost 4 bases at V and 5 bases at J; junction bases unmatched: 9. The CDR3 DNA sequence: TGTGCCAGCAGCGTTGGACAGGGGATGGGGACTGAAGCTTTCTTT. This gives the protein CASSVGQGMGTEAFF.

This clonotype was detected only a few times. The V call is TRBV6-5, the J call TRBJ2-7; 9 bases are a match to TRBD2. V lost 2 bases to trimming and J lost 5 bases; unmatched junction nucleotides: 7. This CDR3 contains 15 residues. Germline CDR1 reads MNHEY; CDR2 reads SVGAGI. CDR3 sequence: CASSYRPSGNNEQYF. The CDR3 DNA is TGTGCCAGCAGTTACCGTCCTAGCGGGAACAACGAGCAGTACTTC.

This clonotype was counted a single time. The chain links TRBV12-3 or TRBV12-4 to TRBJ2-7; 8 positions agree with TRBD2. Losses at the gene ends were 6 bases for V and 7 bases for J; bases not matched to a gene: 11. This CDR3 is built from 14 residues. The CDR3 sequence: CASSFGLARGEQYF. CDR3 DNA: TGTGCCAGCAGCTTCGGACTAGCCCGCGGGGAGCAGTACTTC.

The chain employs TRBV5-4 and TRBJ1-6; no clear D gene. Germline loops: CDR1 SGHNT, CDR2 YYREEE (reference sequence). Trimming took 4 bases from V and 10 from J, leaving 9 bases between them. The CDR3 contains 12 residues. DNA of the CDR3: TGTGCCAGCAGCCCAGAAGGGTCACCCCTCCACTTT. Its translation is CASSPEGSPLHF.

The gene calls are TRBV7-2 and TRBJ2-7; 9 nucleotides align to TRBD2. The CDR3 spans 16 residues. Trimming took 1 base from V and 0 from J; bases not matched to a gene: 4. Germline CDR1 is SGHTA and CDR2 is FQGNSA. CDR3 sequence: CASSLGLAAYSYEQYF. The CDR3 DNA is TGTGCCAGCAGCTTAGGACTAGCGGCCTACTCCTACGAGCAGTACTTC.

The chain employs TRBV10-2 and TRBJ2-1; D is unclear. Deletions cut 9 bases from V and 8 bases from J, with 14 bases between. Germline CDR1 WSHSY, CDR2 SAAADI. The CDR3 spans 12 residues. The CDR3, as DNA: TGCGCCAGACCTGGGGTTAATGATGAGCAGTTCTTC. Protein product: CARPGVNDEQFF.

This clonotype turned up a few times. The chain uses TRBV7-9 and TRBJ1-2, with a tentative D call TRBD1 (5 bases). The V gene lost 1 base and the J gene lost 4 bases, with 10 bases spanning the gap. This CDR3 contains 14 residues. CDR1 is SEHNR and CDR2 is FQNEAQ in the germline V gene (reference sequence). CDR3 coding DNA: TGTGCCAGCAGCTTAGTGGGGGATGTCTATGGCTACACCTTC. This encodes CASSLVGDVYGYTF.

This clonotype was seen many times. Its ends do not fully match the called genes, so a read error is possible. The chain is built from TRBV7-6 and TRBJ2-7, with D possibly being TRBD2 (5 bases). This CDR3 comprises 11 residues. CDR1 is SGHVS, CDR2 FNYEAQ, per germline. In nucleotides, the CDR3 is TGTGCCAGCAGCTTAAACGGGAACTACGAATTC. Amino acids: CASSLNGNYEF. The variable domain in full, with the rest retrieved from reference TRBV7-6 and TRBJ2-7, is GAGVSQSPRYKVTKRGQDVALRCDPISGHVSLYWYRQALGQGPEFLTYFNYEAQQDKSGLPNDRFSAERPEGSISTLTIQRTEQRDSAMYRCASSLNGNYEFGPGTRLTVT.

This rearrangement joins TRBV7-9 to TRBJ2-5, with no clear D. V was trimmed by 3 bases and J by 4 bases, leaving 15 bases between them. The CDR3 spans 15 residues. From germline, CDR1 is SEHNR and CDR2 FQNEAQ (reference sequence). CDR3 region: CASSFLSLVRETQYF. CDR3 nucleotide sequence: TGTGCCAGCAGCTTTCTGTCCCTAGTAAGAGAGACCCAGTACTTC.